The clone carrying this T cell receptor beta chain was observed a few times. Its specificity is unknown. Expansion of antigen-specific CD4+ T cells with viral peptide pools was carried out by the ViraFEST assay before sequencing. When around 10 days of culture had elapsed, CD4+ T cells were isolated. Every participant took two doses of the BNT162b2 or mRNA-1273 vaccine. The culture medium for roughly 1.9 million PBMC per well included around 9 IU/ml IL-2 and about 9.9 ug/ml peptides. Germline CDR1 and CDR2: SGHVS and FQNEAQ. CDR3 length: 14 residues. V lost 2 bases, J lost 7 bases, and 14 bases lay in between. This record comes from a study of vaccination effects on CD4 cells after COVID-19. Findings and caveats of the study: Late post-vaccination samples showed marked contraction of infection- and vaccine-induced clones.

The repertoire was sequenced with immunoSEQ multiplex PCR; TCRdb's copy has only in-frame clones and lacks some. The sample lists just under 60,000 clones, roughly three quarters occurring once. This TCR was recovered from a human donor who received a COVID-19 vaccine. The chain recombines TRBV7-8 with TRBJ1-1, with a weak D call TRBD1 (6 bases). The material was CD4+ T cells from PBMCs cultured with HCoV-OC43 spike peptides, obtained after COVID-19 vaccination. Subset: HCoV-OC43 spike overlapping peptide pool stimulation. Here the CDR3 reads CASSLTGTYYEAFF. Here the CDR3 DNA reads TGTGCCAGCAGCTTAACCGGGACATACTATGAAGCTTTCTTT.